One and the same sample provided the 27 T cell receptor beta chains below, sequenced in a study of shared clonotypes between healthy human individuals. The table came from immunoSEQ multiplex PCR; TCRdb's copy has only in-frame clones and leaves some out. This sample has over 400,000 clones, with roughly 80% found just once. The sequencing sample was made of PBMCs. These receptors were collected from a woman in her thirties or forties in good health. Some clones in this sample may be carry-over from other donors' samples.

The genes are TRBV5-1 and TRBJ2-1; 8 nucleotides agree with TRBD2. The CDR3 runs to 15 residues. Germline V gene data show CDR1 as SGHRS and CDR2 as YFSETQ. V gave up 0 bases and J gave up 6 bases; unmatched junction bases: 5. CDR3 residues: CASSLGPSGPNEQFF. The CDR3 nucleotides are TGCGCCAGCAGCTTGGGGCCTAGCGGGCCCAATGAGCAGTTCTTC.

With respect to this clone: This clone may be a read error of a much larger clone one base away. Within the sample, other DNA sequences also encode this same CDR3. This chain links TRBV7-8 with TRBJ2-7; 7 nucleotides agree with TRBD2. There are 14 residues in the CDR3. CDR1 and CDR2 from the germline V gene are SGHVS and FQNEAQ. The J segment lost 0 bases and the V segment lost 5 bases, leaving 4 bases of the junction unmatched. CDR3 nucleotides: TGTGCCAGCAGCCGTGGGAGGGCCTCCTACGAGCAGTACTTC. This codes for CASSRGRASYEQYF.

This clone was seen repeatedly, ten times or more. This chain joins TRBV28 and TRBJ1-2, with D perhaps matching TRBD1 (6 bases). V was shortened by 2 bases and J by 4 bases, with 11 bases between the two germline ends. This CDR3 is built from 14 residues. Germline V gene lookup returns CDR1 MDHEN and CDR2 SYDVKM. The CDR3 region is CASSLRTDLYGYTF. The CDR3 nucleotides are TGTGCCAGCAGTTTAAGGACAGATCTCTATGGCTACACCTTC.

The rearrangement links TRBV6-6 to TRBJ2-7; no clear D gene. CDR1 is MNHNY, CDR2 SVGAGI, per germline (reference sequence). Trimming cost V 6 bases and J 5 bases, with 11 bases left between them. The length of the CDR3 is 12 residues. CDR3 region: CASSKYVHEQYF. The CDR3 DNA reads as TGTGCCAGCAGCAAATACGTCCACGAGCAGTACTTC.

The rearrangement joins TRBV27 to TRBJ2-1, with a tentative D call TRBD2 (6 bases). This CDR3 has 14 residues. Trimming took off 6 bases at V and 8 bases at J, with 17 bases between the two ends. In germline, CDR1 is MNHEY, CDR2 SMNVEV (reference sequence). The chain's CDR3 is CASSPWREQYEQFF. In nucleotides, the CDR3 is TGTGCCAGCAGCCCTTGGAGGGAGCAGTATGAGCAGTTCTTC.

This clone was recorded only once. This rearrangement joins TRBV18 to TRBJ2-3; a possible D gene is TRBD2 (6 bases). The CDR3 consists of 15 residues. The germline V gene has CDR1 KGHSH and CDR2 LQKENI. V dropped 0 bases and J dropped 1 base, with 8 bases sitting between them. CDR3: CASSPPASGTDTQYF. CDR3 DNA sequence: TGTGCCAGCTCACCACCAGCTAGCGGCACAGATACGCAGTATTTT.

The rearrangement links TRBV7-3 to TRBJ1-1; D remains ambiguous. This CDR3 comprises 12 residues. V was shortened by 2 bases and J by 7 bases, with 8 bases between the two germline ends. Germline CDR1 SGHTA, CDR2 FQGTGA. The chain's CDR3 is CASSLDGGEAFF. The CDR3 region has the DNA TGTGCCAGCAGCTTAGACGGAGGTGAAGCTTTCTTT.

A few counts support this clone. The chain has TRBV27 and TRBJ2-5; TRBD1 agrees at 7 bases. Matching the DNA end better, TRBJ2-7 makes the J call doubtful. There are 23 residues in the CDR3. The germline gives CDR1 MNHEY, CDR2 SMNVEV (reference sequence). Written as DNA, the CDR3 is TGTGCCAGCAGCGCCAGACAGCGAGATACCGAACCCTTACTACGGGACAGCTTAGCCGAGCAGTACTTC. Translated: CASSARQRDTEPLLRDSLAEQYF.

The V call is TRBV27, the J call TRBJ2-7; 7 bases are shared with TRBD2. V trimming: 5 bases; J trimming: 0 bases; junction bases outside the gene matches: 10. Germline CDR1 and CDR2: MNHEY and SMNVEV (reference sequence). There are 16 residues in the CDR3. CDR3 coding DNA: TGTGCCAGCAGTCCGAAAGCGGGAACCATCTCCTACGAGCAGTACTTC. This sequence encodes CASSPKAGTISYEQYF.

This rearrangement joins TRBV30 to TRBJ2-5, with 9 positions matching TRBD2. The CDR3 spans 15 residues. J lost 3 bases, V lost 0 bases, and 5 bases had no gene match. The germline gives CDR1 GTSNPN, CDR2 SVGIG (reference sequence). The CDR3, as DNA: TGTGCCTGGAGTGTTATAGCGGGAGAGGAAGAGACCCAGTACTTC. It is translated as CAWSVIAGEEETQYF.

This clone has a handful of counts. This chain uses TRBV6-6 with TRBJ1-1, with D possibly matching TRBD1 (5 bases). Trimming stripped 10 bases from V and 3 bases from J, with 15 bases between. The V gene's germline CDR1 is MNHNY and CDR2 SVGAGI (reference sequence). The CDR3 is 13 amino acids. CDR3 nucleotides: TGTGCCACTCGCGGCAGGGAGGACACTGAAGCTTTCTTT. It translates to CATRGREDTEAFF.

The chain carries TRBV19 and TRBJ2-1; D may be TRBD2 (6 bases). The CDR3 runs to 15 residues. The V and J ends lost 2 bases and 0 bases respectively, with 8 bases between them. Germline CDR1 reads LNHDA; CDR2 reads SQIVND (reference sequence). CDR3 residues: CASSIRESSYNEQFF. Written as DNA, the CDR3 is TGTGCCAGTAGTATACGGGAGAGCTCCTACAATGAGCAGTTCTTC.

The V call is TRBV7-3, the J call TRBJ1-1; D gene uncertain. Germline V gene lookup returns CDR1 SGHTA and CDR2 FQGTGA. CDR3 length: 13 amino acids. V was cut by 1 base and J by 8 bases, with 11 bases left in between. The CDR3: CASSLKRAGEAFF. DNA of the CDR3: TGTGCCAGCAGCTTAAAGAGGGCCGGGGAAGCTTTCTTT.

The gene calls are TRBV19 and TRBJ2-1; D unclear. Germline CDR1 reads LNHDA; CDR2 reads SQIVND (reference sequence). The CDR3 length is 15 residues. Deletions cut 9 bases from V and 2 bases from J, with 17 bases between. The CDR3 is CASSLVPEAYNEQFF. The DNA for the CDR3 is TGTGCCAGCAGCTTAGTTCCAGAGGCCTACAATGAGCAGTTCTTC. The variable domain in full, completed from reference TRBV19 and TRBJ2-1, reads DGGITQSPKYLFRKEGQNVTLSCEQNLNHDAMYWYRQDPGQGLRLIYYSQIVNDFQKGDIAEGYSVSREKKESFPLTVTSAQKNPTAFYLCASSLVPEAYNEQFFGPGTRLTVL.

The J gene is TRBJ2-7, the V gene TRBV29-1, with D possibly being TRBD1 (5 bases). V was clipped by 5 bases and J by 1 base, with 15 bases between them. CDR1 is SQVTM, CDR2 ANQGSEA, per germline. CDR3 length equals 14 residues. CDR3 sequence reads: CSVYGLGASYEQYF. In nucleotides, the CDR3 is TGCAGCGTTTACGGTTTAGGGGCTTCCTACGAGCAGTACTTC.

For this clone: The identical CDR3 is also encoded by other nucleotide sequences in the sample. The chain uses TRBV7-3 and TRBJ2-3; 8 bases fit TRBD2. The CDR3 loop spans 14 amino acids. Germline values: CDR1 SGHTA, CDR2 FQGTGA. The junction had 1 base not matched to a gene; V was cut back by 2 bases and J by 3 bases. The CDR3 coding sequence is TGTGCCAGCAGCTTAGCGGGAGGTACAGATACGCAGTATTTT. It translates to CASSLAGGTDTQYF.

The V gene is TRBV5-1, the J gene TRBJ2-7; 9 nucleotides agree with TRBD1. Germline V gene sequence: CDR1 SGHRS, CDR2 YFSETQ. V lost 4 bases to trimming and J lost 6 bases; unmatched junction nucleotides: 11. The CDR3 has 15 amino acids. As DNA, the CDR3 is TGCGCCAGCAGCCTCCAGACAGGGGGACTGGGCGAGCAGTACTTC. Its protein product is CASSLQTGGLGEQYF. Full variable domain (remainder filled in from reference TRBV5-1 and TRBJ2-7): KAGVTQTPRYLIKTRGQQVTLSCSPISGHRSVSWYQQTPGQGLQFLFEYFSETQRNKGNFPGRFSGRQFSNSRSEMNVSTLELGDSALYLCASSLQTGGLGEQYFGPGTRLTVT.

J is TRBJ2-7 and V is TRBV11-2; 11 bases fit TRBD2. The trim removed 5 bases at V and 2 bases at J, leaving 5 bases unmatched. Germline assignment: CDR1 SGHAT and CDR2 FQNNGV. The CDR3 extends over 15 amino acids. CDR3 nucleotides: TGTGCCAGCAGCCCAAATAGCGGGAGGGCCTACGAGCAGTACTTC. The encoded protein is CASSPNSGRAYEQYF.

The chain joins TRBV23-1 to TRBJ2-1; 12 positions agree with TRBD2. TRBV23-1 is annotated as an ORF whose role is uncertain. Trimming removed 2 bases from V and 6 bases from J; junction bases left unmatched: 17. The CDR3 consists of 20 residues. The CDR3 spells CASSQIRAGGATSGSNEQFF. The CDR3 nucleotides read TGCGCCAGCAGTCAAATTAGGGCAGGGGGCGCGACTAGCGGGAGCAATGAGCAGTTCTTC.

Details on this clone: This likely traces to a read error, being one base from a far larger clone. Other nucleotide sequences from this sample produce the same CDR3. CDR3 in DNA: TGCGCCAGCAGCCTTGTGGGGGGCTACGAGCAGTACTTC. Translating it yields CASSLVGGYEQYF. The chain carries TRBV6-5 and TRBJ2-7, with a weak D call TRBD2 (6 bases). Germline-derived CDR1 and CDR2 are MNHEY and SVGAGI. The CDR3 runs to 13 residues.

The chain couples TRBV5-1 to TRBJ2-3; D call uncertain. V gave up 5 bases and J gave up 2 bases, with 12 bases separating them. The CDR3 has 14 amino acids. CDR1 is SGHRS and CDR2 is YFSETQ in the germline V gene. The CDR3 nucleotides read TGCGCCAGCAGACTAATACCCAACACAGATACGCAGTATTTT. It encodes CASRLIPNTDTQYF.

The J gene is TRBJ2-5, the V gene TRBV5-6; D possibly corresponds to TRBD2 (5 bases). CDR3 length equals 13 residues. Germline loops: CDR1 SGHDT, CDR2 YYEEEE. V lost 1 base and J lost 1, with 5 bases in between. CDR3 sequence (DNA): TGTGCCAGCAGCTTGAGCGGCCAAGAGACCCAGTACTTC. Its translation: CASSLSGQETQYF.

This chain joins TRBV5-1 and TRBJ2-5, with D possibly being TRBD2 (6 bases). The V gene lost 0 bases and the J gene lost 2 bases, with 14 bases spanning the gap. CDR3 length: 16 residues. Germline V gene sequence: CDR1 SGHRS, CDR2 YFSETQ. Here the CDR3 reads CASSLVGGSLQETQYF. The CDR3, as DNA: TGCGCCAGCAGCTTGGTGGGGGGTTCTCTACAAGAGACCCAGTACTTC.

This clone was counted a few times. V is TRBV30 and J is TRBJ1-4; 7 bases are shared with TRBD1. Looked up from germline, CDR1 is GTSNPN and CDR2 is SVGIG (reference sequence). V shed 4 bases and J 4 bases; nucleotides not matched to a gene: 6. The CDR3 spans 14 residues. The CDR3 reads CAWTPGQFNEKLFF. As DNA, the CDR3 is TGTGCCTGGACCCCGGGACAGTTTAATGAAAAACTGTTTTTT. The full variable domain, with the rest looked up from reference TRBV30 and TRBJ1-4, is SQTIHQWPATLVQPVGSPLSLECTVEGTSNPNLYWYRQAAGRGLQLLFYSVGIGQISSEVPQNLSASRPQDRQFILSSKKLLLSDSGFYLCAWTPGQFNEKLFFGSGTQLSVL.

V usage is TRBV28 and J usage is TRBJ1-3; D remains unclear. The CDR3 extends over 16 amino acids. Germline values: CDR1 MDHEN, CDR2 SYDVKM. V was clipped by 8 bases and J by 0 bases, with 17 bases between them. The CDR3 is CASSPYPQSSGNTIYF. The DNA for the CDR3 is TGTGCCAGCTCCCCGTACCCCCAGAGCTCTGGAAACACCATATATTTT.

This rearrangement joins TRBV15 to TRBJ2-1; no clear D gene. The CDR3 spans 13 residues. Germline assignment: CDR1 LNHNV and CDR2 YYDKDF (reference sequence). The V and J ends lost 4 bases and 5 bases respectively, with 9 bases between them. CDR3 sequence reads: CATSIGIDNEQFF. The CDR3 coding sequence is TGTGCCACCAGCATCGGAATTGACAATGAGCAGTTCTTC.

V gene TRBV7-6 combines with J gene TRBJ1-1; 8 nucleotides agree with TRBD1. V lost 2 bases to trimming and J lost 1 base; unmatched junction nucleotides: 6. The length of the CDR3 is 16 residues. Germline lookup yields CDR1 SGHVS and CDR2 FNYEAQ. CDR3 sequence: CASSLSTGGPNTEAFF. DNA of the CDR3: TGTGCCAGCAGCTTATCAACAGGGGGTCCGAACACTGAAGCTTTCTTT.